What follows are 22 T cell receptor beta chains derived from one specimen sequenced in a study of blood T cells in healthy people across ages (dated by TCRdb to between 2014 and 2016). Library creation used 5' RACE. The second PCR ran for about 7 to 11 cycles and used a J-beta primer mix along with a sample-barcoded 5' primer. TCRdb itself trimmed the public reads at Q25 with fastp, ran MiXCR and retained productive beta chains. Identical CDR3 protein sequences are pooled into one entry, listed with their most common genes and DNA. In this sample the table shows around 1,800,000 distinct CDR3 sequences, around 40% of which occur a single time. Of the sample, 23% falls within the top ten clones. Sequencing used blood. The receptors here all came from a human donor in good health.

There are a few counts of this clonotype. The gene calls are TRBV28 and TRBJ2-5; 11 bases map to TRBD1. The CDR3 has 14 amino acids. V lost 5 bases and J lost 4; bases outside the gene matches: 3. The germline V gene has CDR1 MDHEN and CDR2 SYDVKM. The CDR3 DNA follows: TGTGCCAGCAGTAAGGGACAGGGGGTAGAGACCCAGTACTTC. Amino acid sequence: CASSKGQGVETQYF.

V gene TRBV2 combines with J gene TRBJ2-7; TRBD2 agrees at 11 bases. With 1 base clipped from V and 5 bases from J, the junction kept 7 bases outside the gene matches. CDR3 length equals 16 residues. Per the germline V gene, CDR1 is SNHLY and CDR2 is FYNNEI. The CDR3 loop reads CASSEGQLAGADEQYF. Here the CDR3 DNA reads TGTGCCAGCAGTGAAGGTCAACTAGCGGGGGCGGACGAGCAGTACTTC. The complete variable domain, with remaining parts taken from reference TRBV2 and TRBJ2-7, reads EPEVTQTPSHQVTQMGQEVILRCVPISNHLYFYWYRQILGQKVEFLVSFYNNEISEKSEIFDDQFSVERPDGSNFTLKIRSTKLEDSAMYFCASSEGQLAGADEQYFGPGTRLTVT.

The chain employs TRBV24-1 and TRBJ1-2; D is undetermined. V lost 4 bases, J lost 4 bases, and 15 bases lay in between. CDR3 length: 15 amino acids. The V gene's germline CDR1 is KGHDR and CDR2 SFDVKD. The CDR3 region is CATSDAETPFYGYTF. In nucleotides, the CDR3 is TGTGCCACCAGTGACGCGGAAACACCTTTCTATGGCTACACCTTC.

This chain joins TRBV20-1 and TRBJ2-7; 10 bases agree with TRBD1. There are 14 residues in the CDR3. Germline CDR1 and CDR2: DFQATT and SNEGSKA (reference sequence). J was trimmed by 5 bases and V by 5 bases; bases with no gene match: 9. The CDR3 nucleotides read TGCAGTGCTCTTGGGGGGACAGGGGAACACGAGCAGTACTTC. This codes for CSALGGTGEHEQYF.

The rearrangement links TRBV7-9 to TRBJ2-5, with 10 bases lining up with TRBD1. Near its end, the DNA agrees better with TRBJ2-7, so the J call may be wrong. The CDR3 is 16 amino acids. CDR1 and CDR2 from the germline V gene are SEHNR and FQNEAQ (reference sequence). The CDR3 spells CASSLGDRGRTYEQYF. CDR3 nucleotides: TGTGCCAGCAGCTTAGGGGACAGGGGCCGTACCTACGAGCAGTACTTC.

This sequence joins TRBV5-1 and TRBJ2-1; 7 positions match TRBD2. J lost 5 bases, V lost 0 bases, and 8 bases had no gene match. This CDR3 has 16 amino acids. The germline V gene encodes CDR1 SGHRS and CDR2 YFSETQ. For the CDR3, the DNA is TGCGCCAGCAGCTTGGCCGGGGCGGGGGTCAACAATGAGCAGTTCTTC. Its protein is CASSLAGAGVNNEQFF.

This clonotype was seen more than once but under ten times. The chain links TRBV6-6 to TRBJ2-6; D possibly corresponds to TRBD1 (6 bases). CDR1 and CDR2 from the germline V gene are MNHNY and SVGAGI (reference sequence). The CDR3 consists of 16 residues. V lost 5 bases, J lost 0 bases, and 11 bases lay in between. CDR3 bases: TGTGCCAGCAGTACGTGGGACACCTCTGGGGCCAACGTCCTGACTTTC. Translated, it gives CASSTWDTSGANVLTF.

The genes are TRBV4-3 and TRBJ2-3, with unresolved D. V lost 0 bases and J 1 base, leaving 14 bases between the germline ends. This CDR3 region has 17 residues. CDR1 and CDR2 from the germline V gene are LGHNA and YSLEER. The CDR3 DNA is TGCGCCAGCAGCCAAGATCGCGGTCCGAGCGGCACAGATACGCAGTATTTT. Its translation is CASSQDRGPSGTDTQYF.

This clonotype was seen more than once but under ten times. The chain is built from TRBV12-3 or TRBV12-4 and TRBJ2-7; D gene ambiguous. V lost 0 bases, J lost 7 bases, and 13 bases lay in between. The length of the CDR3 is 14 residues. The CDR3 nucleotides are TGTGCCAGCAGTTTAGCGGGTGGACGCCGAGAGCAGTACTTC. Encoded protein: CASSLAGGRREQYF.

This clonotype was picked up a small number of times. V usage is TRBV29-1 and J usage is TRBJ2-1, with D possibly TRBD2 on 6 matching bases. The CDR3 consists of 12 residues. In germline, CDR1 is SQVTM, CDR2 ANQGSEA. Trimming removed 8 bases from V and 2 bases from J, with 10 bases in between. The CDR3, as DNA: TGCAGCCACACGGGGGCCTACAATGAGCAGTTCTTC. This codes for CSHTGAYNEQFF.

This clonotype appeared a few times. The chain links TRBV20-1 to TRBJ2-5, with unresolved D. V was shortened by 3 bases and J by 5 bases, with 19 bases between the two germline ends. Looked up from germline, CDR1 is DFQATT and CDR2 is SNEGSKA (reference sequence). The CDR3 runs 15 residues. The chain's CDR3 is CSARIDNAYPETQYF. The DNA for the CDR3 is TGCAGTGCTAGGATTGATAACGCTTACCCGGAGACCCAGTACTTC.

The chain has TRBV29-1 and TRBJ2-3; 7 bases fit TRBD1. Germline-derived CDR1 and CDR2 are SQVTM and ANQGSEA. The V gene end was trimmed by 6 bases and the J gene end by 2 bases; junction bases not matched to a gene: 14. The CDR3 contains 16 residues. The CDR3 region is CSVAQGVRGDTDTQYF. The CDR3 DNA reads as TGCAGCGTCGCGCAGGGGGTACGAGGGGACACAGATACGCAGTATTTT.

The gene calls are TRBV3-1 and TRBJ2-7; no firm D call. The V and J ends lost 7 bases and 3 bases respectively, with 16 bases between them. The germline V gene has CDR1 LGHDT and CDR2 YNNKEL (reference sequence). The CDR3 loop spans 14 amino acids. CDR3 loop: CASKSTPSNYEQYF. The CDR3 DNA reads as TGTGCCAGCAAGTCTACCCCGTCTAACTACGAGCAGTACTTC.

This chain links TRBV5-1 with TRBJ1-1; the D gene is possibly TRBD1 (5 bases). Germline V gives CDR1 SGHRS, CDR2 YFSETQ. The V end was cut by 5 bases, the J end by 4 bases, with 12 bases between. This CDR3 has 13 residues. The CDR3 region has the DNA TGCGCCAGCAGTCAGGACAAAACCACTGAAGCTTTCTTT. This encodes CASSQDKTTEAFF.

This clonotype was counted between two and nine times. The chain uses TRBV7-3 and TRBJ1-1; TRBD1 might be the D (5 bases). Trimming left V 5 bases short and J 5 bases short, with 18 bases between. In germline, CDR1 is SGHTA, CDR2 FQGTGA. The CDR3 contains 15 residues. DNA of the CDR3: TGTGCCAGCAGCCCCCAAGGGACCCGGGGGACTGAAGCTTTCTTT. Encoded protein: CASSPQGTRGTEAFF.

The gene calls are TRBV2 and TRBJ1-1; D is unresolved. V lost 10 bases and J lost 5, with 8 bases in between. This CDR3 contains 10 residues. Germline loops: CDR1 SNHLY, CDR2 FYNNEI. CDR3 protein: CAKEVTEAFF. CDR3 bases: TGTGCCAAAGAGGTTACTGAAGCTTTCTTT. The full variable domain, rest sourced from reference TRBV2 and TRBJ1-1, is EPEVTQTPSHQVTQMGQEVILRCVPISNHLYFYWYRQILGQKVEFLVSFYNNEISEKSEIFDDQFSVERPDGSNFTLKIRSTKLEDSAMYFCAKEVTEAFFGQGTRLTVV.

This clonotype was detected a few times. V is TRBV19 and J is TRBJ1-2; 8 bases align to TRBD1. The CDR3 extends over 12 amino acids. Germline V gives CDR1 LNHDA, CDR2 SQIVND (reference sequence). After removal of 4 bases from V and 10 bases from J, the junction contained 5 bases not matched to a gene. CDR3 region: CASSNRDRFYTF. The CDR3 DNA reads as TGTGCCAGTAGTAACCGGGACAGGTTCTACACCTTC.

The CDR3 coding sequence is TGCAGTGCTAGCCACCACACTGAAGCTTTCTTT. This codes for CSASHHTEAFF. V is TRBV20-1 and J is TRBJ1-1; no clear D gene. Per germline, CDR1 DFQATT and CDR2 SNEGSKA (reference sequence). The CDR3 is made up of 11 amino acids. V was trimmed by 3 bases and J by 3 bases, leaving 5 bases between them.

The chain couples TRBV7-2 to TRBJ2-6; tentative D call: TRBD2 (5 bases). Germline V gene sequence: CDR1 SGHTA, CDR2 FQGNSA. This CDR3 has 17 residues. V was cut by 7 bases and J by 1 base, with 17 bases left in between. The CDR3 region is CASTLPRDYSGANVLTF. The DNA for the CDR3 is TGTGCCAGCACCCTCCCCCGGGATTATTCTGGGGCCAACGTCCTGACTTTC.

The chain joins TRBV29-1 to TRBJ2-1, with 7 positions matching TRBD2. The germline V gene has CDR1 SQVTM and CDR2 ANQGSEA. Unmatched junction bases numbered 2, after V lost 5 bases and J lost 7 bases. CDR3 size: 11 residues. CDR3 sequence: CSVSGGNEQFF. In DNA, the CDR3 is TGCAGCGTTTCCGGGGGGAATGAGCAGTTCTTC.

This clonotype was seen a single time. The rearrangement uses TRBV18 and TRBJ1-2; possible D gene TRBD1, 6 bases. There are 16 residues in the CDR3. The germline V and J ends were trimmed by 4 bases and 6 bases, with 21 bases remaining between them. Germline V CDR1 and CDR2: KGHSH, LQKENI. CDR3 bases: TGTGCCAGCTCACGAACTGAGGGGGGGGTATCGGATGGCTACACCTTC. Amino acids: CASSRTEGGVSDGYTF.

J is TRBJ2-7 and V is TRBV7-2; the match to TRBD2 covers 8 bases. The DNA end lines up better with TRBJ2-5; the J call may be wrong. The CDR3 length is 13 residues. The germline V gene encodes CDR1 SGHTA and CDR2 FQGNSA. The CDR3 sequence: CASSEGLVETQYF. Here the CDR3 DNA reads TGTGCCAGCAGCGAGGGACTAGTGGAGACCCAGTACTTC.